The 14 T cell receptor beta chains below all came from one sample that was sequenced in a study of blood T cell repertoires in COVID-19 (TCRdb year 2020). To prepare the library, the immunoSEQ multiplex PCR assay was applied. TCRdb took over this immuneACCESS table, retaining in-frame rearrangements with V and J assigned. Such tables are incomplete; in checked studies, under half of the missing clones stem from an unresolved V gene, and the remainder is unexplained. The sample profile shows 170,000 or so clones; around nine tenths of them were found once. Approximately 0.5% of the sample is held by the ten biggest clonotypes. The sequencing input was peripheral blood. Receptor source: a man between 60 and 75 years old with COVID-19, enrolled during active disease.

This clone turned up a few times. CDR3 in DNA: TGTGCCAGCAGTCCGGGACACCGCCGGCCAGCCCCCCACAATGAGCAGTTCTTC. Translating it yields CASSPGHRRPAPHNEQFF. The chain uses TRBV11-3 and TRBJ2-1; a weak D match, TRBD1 (6 bases). CDR1 and CDR2 from the germline V gene are SGHNT and YENEEA. The CDR3 totals 18 residues. Trimming left V 6 bases short and J 5 bases short, with 26 bases between.

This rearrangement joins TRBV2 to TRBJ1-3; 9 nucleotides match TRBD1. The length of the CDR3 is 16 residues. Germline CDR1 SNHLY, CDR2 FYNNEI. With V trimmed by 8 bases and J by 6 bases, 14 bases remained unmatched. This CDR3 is CASLDNSGTGINTIYF. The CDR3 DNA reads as TGTGCCAGCCTTGACAACTCCGGGACAGGGATAAACACCATATATTTT.

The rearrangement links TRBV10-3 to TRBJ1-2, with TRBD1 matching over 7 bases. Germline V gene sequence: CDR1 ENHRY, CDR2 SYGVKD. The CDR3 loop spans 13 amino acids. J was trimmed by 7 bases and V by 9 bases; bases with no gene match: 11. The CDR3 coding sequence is TGTGCCATTAAGACAGGGAAAGTCGCTGGCTACACCTTC. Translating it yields CAIKTGKVAGYTF.

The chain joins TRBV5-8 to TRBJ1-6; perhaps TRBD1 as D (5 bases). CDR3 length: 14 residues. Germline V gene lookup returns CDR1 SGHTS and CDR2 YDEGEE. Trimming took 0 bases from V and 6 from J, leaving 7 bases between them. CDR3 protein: CASSLGQFNSPLHF. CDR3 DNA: TGTGCCAGCAGCTTGGGACAGTTTAATTCACCCCTCCACTTT.

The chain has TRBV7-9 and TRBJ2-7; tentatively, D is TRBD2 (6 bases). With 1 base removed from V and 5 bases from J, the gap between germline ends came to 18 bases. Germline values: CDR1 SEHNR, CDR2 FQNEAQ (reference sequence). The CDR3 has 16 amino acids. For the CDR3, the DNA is TGTGCCAGCAGCTTAGAGCCCGCGACTAGTTGGGACGAGCAGTACTTC. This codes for CASSLEPATSWDEQYF.

CDR3 nucleotide sequence: TGTGCCAGCAGTTATACATCGGGAGGAGGCACAGATACGCAGTATTTT. This gives the protein CASSYTSGGGTDTQYF. The J gene is TRBJ2-3, the V gene TRBV6-2 or TRBV6-3, with 7 bases lining up with TRBD2. The germline V gene has CDR1 MNHEY and CDR2 SVGEGT. V shed 3 bases, J shed 1 base, and the junction held 7 bases outside the gene matches. The CDR3 is 16 residues long.

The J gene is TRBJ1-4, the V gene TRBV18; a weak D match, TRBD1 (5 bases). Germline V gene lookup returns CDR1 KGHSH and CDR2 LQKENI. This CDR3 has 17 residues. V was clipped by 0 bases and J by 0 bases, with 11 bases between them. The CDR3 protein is CASSPPRGDSTNEKLFF. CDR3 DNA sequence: TGTGCCAGCTCACCACCCCGGGGGGACTCAACTAATGAAAAACTGTTTTTT. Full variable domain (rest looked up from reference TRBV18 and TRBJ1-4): NAGVMQNPRHLVRRRGQEARLRCSPMKGHSHVYWYRQLPEEGLKFMVYLQKENIIDESGMPKERFSAEFPKEGPSILRIQQVVRGDSAAYFCASSPPRGDSTNEKLFFGSGTQLSVL.

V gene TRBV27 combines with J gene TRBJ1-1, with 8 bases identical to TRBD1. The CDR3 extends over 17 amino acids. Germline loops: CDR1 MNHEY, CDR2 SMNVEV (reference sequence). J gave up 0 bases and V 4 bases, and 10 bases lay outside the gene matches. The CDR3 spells CASSSTGRGLMNTEAFF. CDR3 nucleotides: TGTGCCAGCAGTTCAACCGGCAGGGGGCTCATGAACACTGAAGCTTTCTTT.

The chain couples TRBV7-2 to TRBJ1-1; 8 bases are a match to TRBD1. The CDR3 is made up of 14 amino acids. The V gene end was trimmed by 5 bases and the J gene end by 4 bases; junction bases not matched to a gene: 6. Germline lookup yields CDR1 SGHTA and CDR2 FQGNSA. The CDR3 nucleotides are TGTGCCAGCAGCACCAGGGGGCTGAGCACTGAAGCTTTCTTT. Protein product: CASSTRGLSTEAFF.

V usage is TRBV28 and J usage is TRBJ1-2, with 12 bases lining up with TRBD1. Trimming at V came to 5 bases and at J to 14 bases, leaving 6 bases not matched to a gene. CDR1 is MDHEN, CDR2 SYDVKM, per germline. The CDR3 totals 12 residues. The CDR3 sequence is CASSLGQGAWTF. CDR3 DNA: TGTGCCAGCAGTCTGGGACAGGGGGCTTGGACCTTC.

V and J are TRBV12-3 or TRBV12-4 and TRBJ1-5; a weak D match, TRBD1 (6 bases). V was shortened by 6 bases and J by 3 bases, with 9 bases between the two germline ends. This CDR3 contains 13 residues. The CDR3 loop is CASSGTINQPQHF. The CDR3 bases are TGTGCCAGCAGCGGGACAATCAATCAGCCCCAGCATTTT.

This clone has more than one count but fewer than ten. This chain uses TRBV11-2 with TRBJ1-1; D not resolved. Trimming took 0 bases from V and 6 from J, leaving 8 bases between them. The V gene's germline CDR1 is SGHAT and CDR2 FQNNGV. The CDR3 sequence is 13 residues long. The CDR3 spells CASSLDRGSEAFF. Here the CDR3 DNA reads TGTGCCAGCAGCTTAGATAGAGGTTCTGAAGCTTTCTTT.

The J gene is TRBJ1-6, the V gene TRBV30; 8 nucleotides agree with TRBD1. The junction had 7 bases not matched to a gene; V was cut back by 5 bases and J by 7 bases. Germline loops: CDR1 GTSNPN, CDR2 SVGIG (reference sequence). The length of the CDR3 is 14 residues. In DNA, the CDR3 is TGTGCCTGGGAAACAGGGGGAATCAATTCACCCCTCCACTTT. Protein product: CAWETGGINSPLHF.

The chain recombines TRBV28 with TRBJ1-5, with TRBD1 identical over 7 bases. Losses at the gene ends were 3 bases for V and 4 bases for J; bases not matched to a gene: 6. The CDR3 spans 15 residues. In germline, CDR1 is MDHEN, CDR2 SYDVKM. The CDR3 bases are TGTGCCAGCAGTTTTTGGACAGGAGGGAATCAGCCCCAGCATTTT. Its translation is CASSFWTGGNQPQHF.